What follows is one TCR beta chain and its context. The antigen this receptor binds is unknown. Base quality data are lacking; no much larger clone is found one base away. Library prep was done by the immunoSEQ multiplex PCR assay. The source study handled its data this way. A statistical classification framework was built to diagnose cytomegalovirus status from the catalog of TCR beta chain sequences. TCRdb took over this immuneACCESS table, retaining in-frame rearrangements with V and J assigned. Such tables are incomplete; in checked studies, under half of the missing clones stem from an unresolved V gene, and the remainder is unexplained. Clone size and the V and J calls come from that table; the DNA yielded D and trimming. In this sample the table shows about 120,000 clones, over 75% of which occur a single time. The top ten hold about 2% of the sample. The donors belonged to the validation cohort of approximately 130 subjects, which was separate from the 666-subject first cohort.

The data are from a study of cytomegalovirus exposure and HLA in healthy donors (dated 2017 in TCRdb). Turning to the overall study: According to a later analysis, the roughly 120 validation repertoires were produced on the same platform as the approximately 600 repertoires of the first cohort. The study was designed to test whether signatures of past pathogen exposure could be identified by cataloging public T cell receptors. High-throughput TCR immunosequencing, statistical association of individual TCRs with disease status, and machine learning were combined to predict cytomegalovirus infection status. Besides the first cohort of 550 to 750 subjects, a separate validation cohort made up of 120 or so different subjects was used.

The germline V gene (reference sequence) sets CDR1 to MNHNY and CDR2 to SVGAGI. The CDR3 starts with the cysteine, ends with the phenylalanine, and has 13 residues. The kept DNA is CDR3 alone, 39 bases in frame from the first base. The junction shows trimming of 6 bases on V and 1 base on J, plus 9 bases between the germline ends. Overall study results and their limits: It was suggested by the authors that the approach could potentially be generalized to other disease states and immunological phenotypes. While some public TCRs were present in many individuals, most TCR sequences turned up only very rarely across donors. A total of 164 TCR beta chains were listed by the study as associated with cytomegalovirus. The classifier was reported to diagnose cytomegalovirus status with high specificity and sensitivity in both the original and validation cohorts. The validation cohort had no HLA typing available for a later analysis, so co-occurrence within that cohort was assessed over all 120 repertoires. Subsequent analysis determined that TCRs grouped into clusters in the first cohort also showed a tendency toward co-occurrence across the roughly 130 validation repertoires, and about 93% of cluster scores exceeded 0. A few of the identified cytomegalovirus-associated TCR beta chains were confirmed in vitro to be specific for cytomegalovirus antigens.

The chain is assembled from TRBV6-6 and TRBJ1-1; a weak D assignment points to TRBD1 (6 bases agree). The sequencing sample was made of PBMCs. This TCR was recovered from a woman aged 30 to 39 in good health and CMV-seronegative. The nucleotide sequence is TGTGCCAGCAGCTCACAGGGGAACACTGAAGCTTTCTTT. It codes for CASSSQGNTEAFF.